These 31 T cell receptor beta chains came from one sample sequenced in a study of memory CD4+ T cells and cytomegalovirus serostatus. Single viable CD3+CD4+CD8-CD45RO+ cells were sorted as the memory CD4+ T cells. Only in-frame clones appear in the TCRdb table, and some are missing; sequencing was by immunoSEQ multiplex PCR. The table has around 54,000 clones, over 65% seen once. The sequenced sample consisted of memory CD4+ T cells from blood. These receptor sequences come from an adult in good health and CMV-seropositive.

The chain links TRBV5-4 to TRBJ2-5; 10 bases match TRBD2. J lost 3 bases, V lost 4 bases, and 6 bases had no gene match. The CDR3 sequence is 15 residues long. Per the germline V gene, CDR1 is SGHNT and CDR2 is YYREEE (reference sequence). The CDR3 sequence: CASSGGLAAEETQYF. The DNA for the CDR3 is TGTGCCAGCAGCGGAGGACTAGCGGCGGAAGAGACCCAGTACTTC.

V usage is TRBV19 and J usage is TRBJ2-6; D is uncertain. V gave up 7 bases and J gave up 5 bases, with 18 bases separating them. From germline, CDR1 is LNHDA and CDR2 SQIVND (reference sequence). This CDR3 has 16 residues. In DNA form, the CDR3 reads TGTGCCAGTACCCCAGGATCAGCACCTAGGGCCAACGTCCTGACTTTC. The encoded protein is CASTPGSAPRANVLTF.

The chain uses TRBV11-2 and TRBJ2-1; 9 bases line up with TRBD1. The CDR3 length is 14 residues. With 4 bases clipped from V and 8 bases from J, the junction kept 6 bases outside the gene matches. The germline V gene encodes CDR1 SGHAT and CDR2 FQNNGV. CDR3 sequence: CASSSQGQGYEQFF. The CDR3 DNA reads TGTGCCAGCAGCTCGCAGGGACAGGGCTATGAGCAGTTCTTC.

This clone is a singleton in its sample. This sequence joins TRBV19 and TRBJ1-2; D not resolved. From germline, CDR1 is LNHDA and CDR2 SQIVND (reference sequence). Trimming left V 6 bases short and J 10 bases short, with 30 bases between. This CDR3 comprises 17 residues. The chain's CDR3 is CASRGRDGLTIFSAYTF. The CDR3 DNA sequence: TGTGCCAGTAGAGGGAGAGACGGACTTACCATCTTCAGTGCCTACACCTTC.

The chain joins TRBV7-9 to TRBJ1-3; D gene uncertain. The CDR3 contains 12 residues. Trimming shortened V by 1 base and J by 7 bases, and 5 bases separated the two germline ends. Germline V CDR1 and CDR2: SEHNR, FQNEAQ (reference sequence). CDR3 DNA: TGTGCCAGCAGCTTAGATGCCAACACCATATATTTT. Its protein is CASSLDANTIYF.

The chain has TRBV19 and TRBJ2-3, with D possibly TRBD2 on 6 matching bases. The CDR3 length is 12 residues. The germline V and J ends were trimmed by 3 bases and 7 bases, with 8 bases remaining between them. Germline V gene data show CDR1 as LNHDA and CDR2 as SQIVND (reference sequence). CDR3 residues: CASSMGRNTQYF. CDR3 DNA: TGTGCCAGTAGTATGGGGAGGAATACGCAGTATTTT.

The V gene is TRBV6-1, the J gene TRBJ2-3, with 16 bases identical to TRBD2. Germline values: CDR1 MNHNS, CDR2 SASEGT. Trimming at V came to 4 bases and at J to 3 bases, leaving 13 bases not matched to a gene. The CDR3 covers 20 residues. CDR3 sequence: CASSATSGTSGRAGTDTQYF. In DNA, the CDR3 is TGTGCCAGCAGTGCGACTTCCGGGACTAGCGGGAGGGCCGGTACAGATACGCAGTATTTT.

The chain employs TRBV7-8 and TRBJ1-2, with a weak D call TRBD1 (5 bases). CDR3 length: 13 amino acids. Trimming stripped 4 bases from V and 5 bases from J, with 11 bases between. The germline CDR1 and CDR2 sequences are SGHVS and FQNEAQ. CDR3 sequence (DNA): TGTGCCAGCAGCTCCTCTGGGGGGTATGGCTACACCTTC. Translation: CASSSSGGYGYTF.

This clone was recorded a few times. The chain links TRBV5-5 to TRBJ2-1, with 8 bases aligning to TRBD2. This CDR3 spans 14 amino acids. The V gene end was trimmed by 3 bases and the J gene end by 8 bases; junction bases not matched to a gene: 7. Germline V gene lookup returns CDR1 SGHKS and CDR2 YYEKEE (reference sequence). Written as DNA, the CDR3 is TGTGCCAGCAGCTATCAAGCGGGAGTGGATGAGCAGTTCTTC. Its translation: CASSYQAGVDEQFF.

This clone was detected a few times. The chain employs TRBV4-1 and TRBJ2-1; the match to TRBD2 covers 13 bases. J lost 5 bases, V lost 1 base, and 8 bases had no gene match. CDR1 is MGHRA, CDR2 YSYEKL, per germline. The CDR3 runs 18 residues. The CDR3 nucleotides are TGCGCCAGCAGCCAAGTAGACATGGGACTAGCGGGACACAATGAGCAGTTCTTC. Translation gives CASSQVDMGLAGHNEQFF.

The chain couples TRBV7-2 to TRBJ2-4; tentatively, D is TRBD2 (7 bases). V was trimmed by 1 base and J by 7 bases, leaving 11 bases between them. The CDR3 sequence is 14 residues long. In germline, CDR1 is SGHTA, CDR2 FQGNSA. CDR3 amino acids: CASSLEGGENIQYF. CDR3 nucleotide sequence: TGTGCCAGCAGCTTAGAAGGGGGGGAGAACATTCAGTACTTC.

V usage is TRBV7-8 and J usage is TRBJ1-2, with D possibly TRBD1 on 6 matching bases. Trimming cost V 5 bases and J 4 bases, with 11 bases left between them. This CDR3 comprises 13 residues. Per the germline V gene, CDR1 is SGHVS and CDR2 is FQNEAQ. Here the CDR3 reads CASSPQGGYGYTF. The DNA of the CDR3 is TGTGCCAGCAGCCCACAGGGCGGCTATGGCTACACCTTC.

This rearrangement joins TRBV19 to TRBJ2-1; D is ambiguous. The CDR3 sequence is 11 residues long. Germline lookup yields CDR1 LNHDA and CDR2 SQIVND (reference sequence). V lost 7 bases to trimming and J lost 6 bases, with 7 bases between them. The CDR3 coding sequence is TGTGCCAGTATGCGAGGCAATGAGCAGTTCTTC. Protein product: CASMRGNEQFF.

CDR3 amino acids: CASSPGDEQFF. The CDR3 DNA follows: TGCGCCAGCAGCCCCGGAGATGAGCAGTTCTTC. The rearrangement joins TRBV4-3 to TRBJ2-1; D ambiguous. The V end was cut by 4 bases, the J end by 8 bases, with 6 bases between. The V gene's germline CDR1 is LGHNA and CDR2 YSLEER. This CDR3 has 11 residues.

Only one count was recorded for this clone. The chain links TRBV12-1 to TRBJ2-7. TRBV12-1 is a documented pseudogene. The CDR3 consists of 14 residues. CDR3 sequence reads: CASKSGGDSCEQYV. CDR3 nucleotides: TGTGCCAGCAAGTCAGGGGGGGACAGTTGCGAGCAGTACGTC.

This clone was counted once. This chain connects TRBV7-2 to TRBJ2-3; 7 bases map to TRBD2. There are 17 residues in the CDR3. Germline lookup yields CDR1 SGHTA and CDR2 FQGNSA. The trim removed 3 bases at V and 2 bases at J, leaving 11 bases unmatched. CDR3 residues: CASSFELAGSNTDTQYF. CDR3 sequence (DNA): TGTGCCAGCAGCTTTGAATTAGCGGGCTCGAACACAGATACGCAGTATTTT.

This rearrangement joins TRBV27 to TRBJ2-7; TRBD2 might be the D (5 bases). The CDR3 covers 15 residues. Germline lookup yields CDR1 MNHEY and CDR2 SMNVEV (reference sequence). The ends were cut back, 7 bases at V and 2 bases at J, with 18 bases in the middle. CDR3 in amino acids: CASIQRSRAPYEQYF. The CDR3 DNA reads TGTGCCAGCATTCAGAGATCGAGGGCTCCCTACGAGCAGTACTTC.

This chain connects TRBV10-1 to TRBJ2-7; TRBD1 agrees at 7 bases. The CDR3 spans 14 residues. Germline trimming cut 7 bases from V and 1 base from J; bases unmatched to any gene: 7. Germline CDR1 WNHNN, CDR2 SYGVQD (reference sequence). The CDR3 spells CASNAPTGSYEQYF. Here the CDR3 DNA reads TGCGCCAGCAACGCCCCGACAGGGTCCTACGAGCAGTACTTC.

This sequence joins TRBV18 and TRBJ2-5; D is unclear. The CDR3 is made up of 12 amino acids. V lost 3 bases to trimming and J lost 1 base, with 3 bases between them. Germline CDR1 reads KGHSH; CDR2 reads LQKENI. The CDR3, as DNA: TGTGCCAGCTCACCCTCCCAAGAGACCCAGTACTTC. Its translation is CASSPSQETQYF. Filled out from reference TRBV18 and TRBJ2-5, the complete variable domain reads NAGVMQNPRHLVRRRGQEARLRCSPMKGHSHVYWYRQLPEEGLKFMVYLQKENIIDESGMPKERFSAEFPKEGPSILRIQQVVRGDSAAYFCASSPSQETQYFGPGTRLLVL.

As to this clone: A junction boundary mismatches the germline segment, possibly from a read error. The J gene is TRBJ2-4, the V gene TRBV6-5; D possibly uses TRBD1 or TRBD2 (5 bases each). CDR3 length equals 12 residues. Germline CDR1 and CDR2: MNHEY and SVGAGI. CDR3 bases: TGTGCCAGCAGGCAGTCTGGGGGATCTGCCCACTTC. Its translation is CASRQSGGSAHF.

This clone was seen just once. The V call is TRBV19, the J call TRBJ1-6, with 8 bases identical to TRBD1. Germline CDR1 reads LNHDA; CDR2 reads SQIVND (reference sequence). The CDR3 consists of 13 residues. The J segment lost 9 bases and the V segment lost 6 bases, leaving 4 bases of the junction unmatched. Written as DNA, the CDR3 is TGTGCCAGTAGGGACAGGGAATCTTCACCCCTCCACTTT. It specifies CASRDRESSPLHF.

The J gene is TRBJ2-1, the V gene TRBV11-3; weak D call: TRBD2 (6 bases). Between the trimmed V and J ends, which lost 4 bases and 9 bases, there was a span of 13 bases. The germline V gene encodes CDR1 SGHNT and CDR2 YENEEA. This CDR3 is 13 amino acids long. CDR3 bases: TGTGCCAGCAGCTCGGGACGGGAGCGTGAGCAGTTCTTC. This translates into CASSSGREREQFF.

This clone was counted a few times. The chain uses TRBV11-2 and TRBJ1-3; D gene unclear. Trimming took 3 bases from V and 0 from J, leaving 18 bases between them. This CDR3 has 18 amino acids. CDR1 and CDR2 (germline): SGHAT, FQNNGV. The CDR3 sequence is CASSFHITGSSSGNTIYF. In DNA form, the CDR3 reads TGTGCCAGCAGCTTCCATATTACCGGCAGCAGCTCTGGAAACACCATATATTTT.

The genes are TRBV11-3 and TRBJ2-3, with 9 nucleotides matching TRBD1. The length of the CDR3 is 15 residues. Germline V lookup: CDR1 SGHNT, CDR2 YENEEA. V was pared by 5 bases and J by 1 base, with 4 bases of the junction left unmatched. The CDR3 sequence is CASSPRTGGTDTQYF. The DNA of the CDR3 is TGTGCCAGCAGCCCCCGGACAGGGGGCACAGATACGCAGTATTTT.

V is TRBV11-2 and J is TRBJ2-7; no definite D call. The CDR3 contains 13 residues. Trimming took off 5 bases at V and 9 bases at J, with 17 bases between the two ends. Germline assignment: CDR1 SGHAT and CDR2 FQNNGV. CDR3 in amino acids: CASSPQFGNRQYF. The CDR3 DNA follows: TGTGCCAGCAGCCCCCAGTTTGGGAATCGGCAGTACTTC. The full variable domain, in which reference TRBV11-2 and TRBJ2-7 provide the parts outside the CDR3, is EAGVAQSPRYKIIEKRQSVAFWCNPISGHATLYWYQQILGQGPKLLIQFQNNGVVDDSQLPKDRFSAERLKGVDSTLKIQPAKLEDSAVYLCASSPQFGNRQYFGPGTRLTVT.

The chain has TRBV4-1 and TRBJ2-7; 11 bases match TRBD2. The CDR3 consists of 15 residues. Germline CDR1 MGHRA, CDR2 YSYEKL. V was clipped by 8 bases and J by 0 bases; unmatched bases: 6. CDR3 residues: CASASSGRSSYEQYV. CDR3 sequence (DNA): TGCGCCAGCGCGTCTAGCGGGAGGAGCTCCTACGAGCAGTACGTC.

J is TRBJ1-1 and V is TRBV7-2; 8 bases are shared with TRBD1. With V trimmed by 4 bases and J by 4 bases, 14 bases remained unmatched. Germline V gene data show CDR1 as SGHTA and CDR2 as FQGNSA. The CDR3 sequence is 17 residues long. CDR3 nucleotide sequence: TGTGCCAGCAGCTCCCAGGGGCCGAGGACAGGGAGCACTGAAGCTTTCTTT. This encodes CASSSQGPRTGSTEAFF. Combining the CDR3 with reference TRBV7-2 and TRBJ1-1 gives the whole variable domain GAGVSQSPSNKVTEKGKDVELRCDPISGHTALYWYRQSLGQGLEFLIYFQGNSAPDKSGLPSDRFSAERTGGSVSTLTIQRTQQEDSAVYLCASSSQGPRTGSTEAFFGQGTRLTVV.

The V and J genes are TRBV9 and TRBJ2-3; D may correspond to TRBD1 or TRBD2 (5 bases each). Trimming took 4 bases from V and 2 from J, leaving 14 bases between them. The CDR3 runs to 15 residues. CDR1 SGDLS and CDR2 YYNGEE come from the germline V gene. CDR3 nucleotide sequence: TGTGCCAGCAGCATTTCCGGGACCACCACAGATACGCAGTATTTT. Translated, it gives CASSISGTTTDTQYF.

This clone was seen a few times. V gene TRBV27 combines with J gene TRBJ2-2; D call uncertain. Trimming removed 2 bases from V and 1 base from J, with 8 bases in between. The length of the CDR3 is 15 residues. CDR1 and CDR2 (germline): MNHEY, SMNVEV (reference sequence). The CDR3 DNA reads as TGTGCCAGCAGTTTAAGGGCAGGGAACACCGGGGAGCTGTTTTTT. Amino acid sequence: CASSLRAGNTGELFF.

The chain combines TRBV7-8 with TRBJ1-1; D possibly corresponds to TRBD1 (5 bases). The ends were cut back, 8 bases at V and 6 bases at J, with 19 bases in the middle. Germline V gene sequence: CDR1 SGHVS, CDR2 FQNEAQ. This CDR3 comprises 14 residues. This CDR3 reads CASDPSGIVSEAFF. Written as DNA, the CDR3 is TGTGCCAGCGACCCATCAGGGATCGTGTCTGAAGCTTTCTTT. The whole variable domain, remainder taken from reference TRBV7-8 and TRBJ1-1, is GAGVSQSPRYKVAKRGQDVALRCDPISGHVSLFWYQQALGQGPEFLTYFQNEAQLDKSGLPSDRFFAERPEGSVSTLKIQRTQQEDSAVYLCASDPSGIVSEAFFGQGTRLTVV.

The rearrangement joins TRBV28 to TRBJ1-2; 8 nucleotides line up with TRBD1. Germline V gives CDR1 MDHEN, CDR2 SYDVKM. There are 15 residues in the CDR3. V gave up 6 bases and J gave up 4 bases; unmatched junction bases: 10. The CDR3 sequence is CASRDQGALFYGYTF. The CDR3 bases are TGTGCCAGCAGAGATCAGGGGGCGCTTTTCTATGGCTACACCTTC.